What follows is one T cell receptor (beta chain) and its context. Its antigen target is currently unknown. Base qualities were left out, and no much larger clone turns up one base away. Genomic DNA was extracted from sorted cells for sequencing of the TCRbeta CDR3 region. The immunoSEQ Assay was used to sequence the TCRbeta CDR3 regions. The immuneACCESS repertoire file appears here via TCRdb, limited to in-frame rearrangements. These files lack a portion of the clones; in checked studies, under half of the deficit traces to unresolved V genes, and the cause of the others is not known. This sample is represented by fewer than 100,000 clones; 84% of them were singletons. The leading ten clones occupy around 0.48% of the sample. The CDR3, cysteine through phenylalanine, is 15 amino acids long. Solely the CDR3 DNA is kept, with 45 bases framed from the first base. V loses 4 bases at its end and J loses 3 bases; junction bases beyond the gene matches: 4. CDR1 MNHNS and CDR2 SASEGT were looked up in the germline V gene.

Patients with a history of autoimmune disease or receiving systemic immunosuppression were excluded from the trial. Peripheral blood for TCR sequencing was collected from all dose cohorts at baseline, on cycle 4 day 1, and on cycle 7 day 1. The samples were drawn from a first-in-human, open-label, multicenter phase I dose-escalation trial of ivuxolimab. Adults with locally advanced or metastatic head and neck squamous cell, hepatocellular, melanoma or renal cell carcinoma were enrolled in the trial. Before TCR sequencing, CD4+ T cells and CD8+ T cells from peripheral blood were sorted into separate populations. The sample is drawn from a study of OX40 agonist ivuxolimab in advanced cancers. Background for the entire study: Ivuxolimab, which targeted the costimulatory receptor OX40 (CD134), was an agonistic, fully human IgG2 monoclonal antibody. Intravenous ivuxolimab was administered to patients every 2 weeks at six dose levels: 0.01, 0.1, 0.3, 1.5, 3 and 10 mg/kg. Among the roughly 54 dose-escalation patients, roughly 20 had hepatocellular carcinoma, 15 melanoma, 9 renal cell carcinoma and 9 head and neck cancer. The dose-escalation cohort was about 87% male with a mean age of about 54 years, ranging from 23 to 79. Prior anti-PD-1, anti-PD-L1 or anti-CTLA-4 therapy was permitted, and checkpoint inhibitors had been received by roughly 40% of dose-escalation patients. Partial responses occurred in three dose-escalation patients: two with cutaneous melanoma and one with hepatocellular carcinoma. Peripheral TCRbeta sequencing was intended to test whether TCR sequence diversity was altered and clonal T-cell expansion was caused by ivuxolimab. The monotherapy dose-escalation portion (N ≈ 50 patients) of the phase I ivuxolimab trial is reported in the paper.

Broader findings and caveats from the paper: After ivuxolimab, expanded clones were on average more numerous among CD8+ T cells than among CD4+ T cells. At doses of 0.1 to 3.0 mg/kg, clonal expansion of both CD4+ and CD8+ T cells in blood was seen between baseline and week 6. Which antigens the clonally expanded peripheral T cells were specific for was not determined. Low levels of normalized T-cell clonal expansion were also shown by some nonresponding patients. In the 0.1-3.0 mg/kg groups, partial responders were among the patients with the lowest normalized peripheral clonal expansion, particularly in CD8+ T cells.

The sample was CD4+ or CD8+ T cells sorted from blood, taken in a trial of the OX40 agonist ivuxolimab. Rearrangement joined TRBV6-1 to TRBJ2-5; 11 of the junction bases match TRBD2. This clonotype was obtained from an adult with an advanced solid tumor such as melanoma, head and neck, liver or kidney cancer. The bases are TGTGCCAGCAGTGGGGGGACTAGCGGAAAAGAGACCCAGTACTTC. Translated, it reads CASSGGTSGKETQYF.